The 8 T cell receptor beta chains below were found in one sample sequenced in a study of cytomegalovirus exposure and HLA in healthy donors. In the PCR, 60 Vbeta and 13 Jbeta primers were used. Using immunoSEQ multiplex PCR, the repertoire was profiled, and TCRdb retains in-frame clones only, with some absent. Here the sample spans around 150,000 clones, more than 70% being singletons. What was sequenced was PBMCs. The receptors come from a male donor in good health and CMV-seronegative.

V usage is TRBV2 and J usage is TRBJ2-3; no definite D call. Germline V gene data show CDR1 as SNHLY and CDR2 as FYNNEI. The length of the CDR3 is 13 residues. Trimming removed 6 bases at V and 4 bases at J, with 11 bases between. The CDR3 loop reads CASSLTGPDTQYF. The CDR3 nucleotides read TGTGCCAGCAGCCTGACTGGTCCAGATACGCAGTATTTT.

CDR3 in DNA: TGTGCCAGCAGTTGGGCAGGGGATTTTGGTCAGCCCCAGCATTTT. It encodes CASSWAGDFGQPQHF. The chain couples TRBV6-6 to TRBJ1-5; possibly TRBD1 for D (6 bases). Germline values: CDR1 MNHNY, CDR2 SVGAGI (reference sequence). Trimming took off 4 bases at V and 6 bases at J, with 16 bases between the two ends. CDR3 size: 15 residues.

V and J are TRBV5-4 and TRBJ2-7, with TRBD2 matching over 8 bases. The CDR3 totals 16 residues. Per germline, CDR1 SGHNT and CDR2 YYREEE (reference sequence). Germline trimming cut 0 bases from V and 2 bases from J; bases unmatched to any gene: 7. Written as DNA, the CDR3 is TGTGCCAGCAGCTTGGGAGACGGGGGGGCCCCCTACGAGCAGTACTTC. It is translated as CASSLGDGGAPYEQYF. The full variable domain, its missing parts supplied by reference TRBV5-4 and TRBJ2-7, is ETGVTQSPTHLIKTRGQQVTLRCSSQSGHNTVSWYQQALGQGPQFIFQYYREEENGRGNFPPRFSGLQFPNYSSELNVNALELDDSALYLCASSLGDGGAPYEQYFGPGTRLTVT.

This clone was recorded a few times. The chain combines TRBV25-1 with TRBJ1-5; D gene unclear. CDR1 is MGHDK, CDR2 SYGVNS, per germline. Trimming removed 2 bases at V and 3 bases at J, with 8 bases between. The CDR3 runs to 14 residues. The CDR3 here is CASSEHSYNQPQHF. In DNA form, the CDR3 reads TGTGCCAGCAGTGAACACAGTTACAATCAGCCCCAGCATTTT.

This chain links TRBV7-2 with TRBJ2-1; 14 bases match TRBD2. The CDR3 totals 16 residues. The germline V gene encodes CDR1 SGHTA and CDR2 FQGNSA. V lost 5 bases to trimming and J lost 9 bases; unmatched junction nucleotides: 9. For the CDR3, the DNA is TGTGCCAGCAGCGAACTGGGACTAGCGGGAGATGGTGAGCAGTTCTTC. Translating gives CASSELGLAGDGEQFF.

V usage is TRBV4-2 and J usage is TRBJ2-6, with TRBD2 matching 12 bases. After removal of 2 bases from V and 1 base from J, the junction contained 3 bases not matched to a gene. The CDR3 is 18 residues long. Germline lookup yields CDR1 LGHNA and CDR2 YNFKEQ. CDR3 residues: CASSQRLAGESGANVLTF. CDR3 sequence (DNA): TGTGCCAGCAGCCAAAGACTAGCGGGGGAGTCTGGGGCCAACGTCCTGACTTTC.

The rearrangement links TRBV19 to TRBJ2-7; 9 bases line up with TRBD1. The CDR3 sequence is 14 residues long. Germline CDR1 and CDR2: LNHDA and SQIVND (reference sequence). V shed 4 bases, J shed 2 bases, and the junction held 3 bases outside the gene matches. The CDR3 region is CASSKGQGPYEQYF. CDR3 in DNA: TGTGCCAGTAGTAAGGGACAGGGCCCCTACGAGCAGTACTTC. The entire variable domain, with the rest obtained from reference TRBV19 and TRBJ2-7, is as follows: DGGITQSPKYLFRKEGQNVTLSCEQNLNHDAMYWYRQDPGQGLRLIYYSQIVNDFQKGDIAEGYSVSREKKESFPLTVTSAQKNPTAFYLCASSKGQGPYEQYFGPGTRLTVT.

This clone was seen only a few times. This chain joins TRBV6-1 and TRBJ1-4; TRBD1 is a possible D gene (5 bases). V shed 8 bases and J shed 4 bases, with 14 bases lying between them. The V gene's germline CDR1 is MNHNS and CDR2 SASEGT. This CDR3 spans 14 amino acids. DNA for the CDR3: TGTGCCAGCGCGTTCCAGGGTGTTAATGAAAAACTGTTTTTT. Amino acids: CASAFQGVNEKLFF.